Shown below are 5 T cell receptor beta chains from a single sample sequenced in a study of cytomegalovirus exposure and HLA in healthy donors. The repertoire was sequenced with immunoSEQ multiplex PCR; TCRdb's copy has only in-frame clones and lacks some. The sample shows around 300,000 clones, approximately 91% of them seen only once. Sequencing used PBMCs. The receptors come from a man aged 30-40 years in good health and CMV-seronegative.

V and J are TRBV7-9 and TRBJ2-3, with 7 nucleotides matching TRBD1. The CDR3 sequence is 13 residues long. Trimming removed 5 bases from V and 9 bases from J; junction bases left unmatched: 8. The V gene's germline CDR1 is SEHNR and CDR2 FQNEAQ (reference sequence). CDR3 sequence reads: CASSPRGQSTQYF. The CDR3 nucleotides are TGTGCCAGCAGCCCCCGGGGACAGAGCACGCAGTATTTT.

The chain employs TRBV14 and TRBJ2-3, with D possibly TRBD1 on 5 matching bases. Germline values: CDR1 SGHDN, CDR2 FVKESK. The ends were cut back, 2 bases at V and 2 bases at J, with 14 bases in the middle. The CDR3 runs to 16 residues. In DNA form, the CDR3 reads TGTGCCAGCAGCCAACGGCCAGGGCGCTACACAGATACGCAGTATTTT. Its translation: CASSQRPGRYTDTQYF.

This chain links TRBV7-9 with TRBJ2-7; a weak D match, TRBD1 (6 bases). The V and J ends lost 1 base and 2 bases respectively, with 15 bases between them. Germline CDR1 is SEHNR and CDR2 is FQNEAQ (reference sequence). This CDR3 is 16 amino acids long. The DNA for the CDR3 is TGTGCCAGCAGCTTAGGTAGCTGGCAGGGGACCTACGAGCAGTACTTC. As protein: CASSLGSWQGTYEQYF.

This chain connects TRBV7-2 to TRBJ2-7; 12 nucleotides align to TRBD2. The CDR3 covers 16 residues. Germline loops: CDR1 SGHTA, CDR2 FQGNSA. The ends lost 5 bases at V and 4 bases at J; junction bases unmatched: 9. The chain's CDR3 is CASSLQLAGGRYEQYF. The CDR3 DNA follows: TGTGCCAGCAGCCTGCAACTAGCGGGGGGCCGGTACGAGCAGTACTTC.

The chain is built from TRBV12-5 and TRBJ1-5; 7 positions match TRBD1. Per germline, CDR1 LGHNT and CDR2 FRNRAP. This CDR3 is built from 15 residues. After removal of 6 bases from V and 0 bases from J, the junction contained 5 bases not matched to a gene. DNA for the CDR3: TGTGCTAGTGGCGAGGGGGCATATAGCAATCAGCCCCAGCATTTT. It is translated as CASGEGAYSNQPQHF.